One and the same sample provided the 20 T cell receptor beta chains below, sequenced in a study of T cells in localized non-small cell lung cancer. TCRdb's copy holds only in-frame clones and misses some; the assay was immunoSEQ multiplex PCR. The sample lists about 3,100 clones, around 18% occurring once. The material sequenced was lung tumor tissue, taken before any cancer treatment. Receptor source: a man aged 40 to 70 with stage I squamous cell lung carcinoma.

The chain employs TRBV6-8 and TRBJ2-5, with D unresolved. CDR1 MNHGY and CDR2 SAAAGT come from the germline V gene. Between the trimmed V and J ends, which lost 5 bases and 1 base, there was a span of 11 bases. The CDR3 extends over 14 amino acids. The CDR3 DNA reads TGTGCCAGCAGTCCTACGAGAGGCCAAGAGACCCAGTACTTC. It translates to CASSPTRGQETQYF.

This sequence joins TRBV9 and TRBJ1-1; the D gene is possibly TRBD1 (5 bases). This CDR3 contains 14 residues. Trimming shortened V by 0 bases and J by 2 bases, and 8 bases separated the two germline ends. Germline assignment: CDR1 SGDLS and CDR2 YYNGEE. The chain's CDR3 is CASSVGGTNTEAFF. The CDR3 DNA sequence: TGTGCCAGCAGCGTAGGGGGGACTAACACTGAAGCTTTCTTT.

J is TRBJ2-2 and V is TRBV11-3; weak D call: TRBD1 (8 bases). The germline gives CDR1 SGHNT, CDR2 YENEEA. The V and J ends lost 5 bases and 4 bases respectively, with 17 bases between them. The CDR3 has 16 residues. CDR3 DNA: TGTGCCAGCAGCCCGGACAGGGAGGGAGGCACCGGGGAGCTGTTTTTT. Its translation: CASSPDREGGTGELFF.

By frequency in the sample, this clone is medium-sized. The V call is TRBV9, the J call TRBJ1-4; D is unclear. The CDR3 is made up of 16 amino acids. V shed 3 bases and J shed 0 bases, with 12 bases lying between them. Germline loops: CDR1 SGDLS, CDR2 YYNGEE. The CDR3 is CASSAIPSATNEKLFF. CDR3 in DNA: TGTGCCAGCAGCGCAATTCCTAGTGCAACTAATGAAAAACTGTTTTTT.

This clone was detected a few times. CDR3 sequence reads: CAITDRAAGYTF. DNA for the CDR3: TGTGCCATCACGGACAGGGCGGCGGGCTACACCTTC. The chain links TRBV6-8 to TRBJ1-2; 8 bases align to TRBD1. The trim removed 10 bases at V and 8 bases at J, leaving 9 bases unmatched. Germline V lookup: CDR1 MNHGY, CDR2 SAAAGT. This CDR3 has 12 amino acids.

This clone was observed many times. The J gene is TRBJ1-3, the V gene TRBV23-1; D uncertain. TRBV23-1 belongs to the ORF category, with a function that is uncertain. This CDR3 contains 13 residues. With 6 bases removed from V and 6 bases from J, the gap between germline ends came to 12 bases. The CDR3 here is CASSFGGENTIYF. The CDR3 DNA is TGCGCCAGCAGCTTTGGAGGAGAAAACACCATATATTTT.

This clone was detected only a few times. The V call is TRBV9, the J call TRBJ1-5; no clear D. The CDR3 runs 13 residues. Trimming pared 4 bases from V and 5 bases from J, leaving 10 bases between. Germline CDR1 and CDR2: SGDLS and YYNGEE. The CDR3 sequence is CASSLARYQPQHF. The CDR3 DNA reads as TGTGCCAGCAGCTTAGCCCGTTATCAGCCCCAGCATTTT. The variable domain in full, completed from reference TRBV9 and TRBJ1-5, reads DSGVTQTPKHLITATGQRVTLRCSPRSGDLSVYWYQQSLDQGLQFLIQYYNGEERAKGNILERFSAQQFPDLHSELNLSSLELGDSALYFCASSLARYQPQHFGDGTRLSIL.

This clone came up a few times. The chain carries TRBV9 and TRBJ1-6; 7 bases match TRBD1. The CDR3 contains 15 residues. Looked up from germline, CDR1 is SGDLS and CDR2 is YYNGEE. J lost 11 bases, V lost 4 bases, and 12 bases had no gene match. CDR3 sequence: CASSSSETGNTPLHF. The CDR3 DNA is TGTGCCAGCAGCTCTAGCGAGACAGGGAATACACCCCTCCACTTT.

The V and J genes are TRBV6-8 and TRBJ2-1, with D maybe TRBD1 (5 bases). V was cut by 4 bases and J by 6 bases, with 19 bases left in between. There are 16 residues in the CDR3. Germline V gene lookup returns CDR1 MNHGY and CDR2 SAAAGT. CDR3 nucleotides: TGTGCCAGCAGTTGGGGCTTCGGCAAATCGGGCAATGAGCAGTTCTTC. Residues: CASSWGFGKSGNEQFF.

The V call is TRBV14, the J call TRBJ1-1, with no clear D. The CDR3 extends over 13 amino acids. Germline V gives CDR1 SGHDN, CDR2 FVKESK. Trimming took 2 bases from V and 4 from J, leaving 8 bases between them. The CDR3 loop reads CASSQSTRTEAFF. In DNA, the CDR3 is TGTGCCAGCAGCCAAAGTACGCGCACTGAAGCTTTCTTT.

The chain joins TRBV28 to TRBJ2-2; 8 bases are a match to TRBD1. The CDR3 length is 15 residues. Germline lookup yields CDR1 MDHEN and CDR2 SYDVKM. The V and J ends lost 6 bases and 7 bases, in that order; junction bases with no gene match: 10. CDR3 loop: CASSPEDRAYGELFF. In nucleotides, the CDR3 is TGTGCCAGCAGCCCCGAGGACAGGGCCTACGGGGAGCTGTTTTTT.

This clone was counted only a few times. The chain has TRBV10-3 and TRBJ1-1; D not resolved. Germline V lookup: CDR1 ENHRY, CDR2 SYGVKD. The germline V and J ends were trimmed by 3 bases and 1 base, with 18 bases remaining between them. The CDR3 contains 17 residues. CDR3 DNA sequence: TGTGCCATCAGTGAACCCGGGGTTTCGCTTTCGAACACTGAAGCTTTCTTT. Encoded protein: CAISEPGVSLSNTEAFF.

The J gene is TRBJ1-6, the V gene TRBV5-1; 8 bases are a match to TRBD1. The junction had 8 bases not matched to a gene; V was cut back by 4 bases and J by 8 bases. Germline values: CDR1 SGHRS, CDR2 YFSETQ. The CDR3 is 15 amino acids. CDR3 coding DNA: TGCGCCAGCAGCGCGAGGACAGGGACGGATTCACCCCTCCACTTT. It specifies CASSARTGTDSPLHF.

The chain has TRBV15 and TRBJ2-7; 7 bases are shared with TRBD1. In germline, CDR1 is LNHNV, CDR2 YYDKDF (reference sequence). Losses at the gene ends were 3 bases for V and 4 bases for J; bases not matched to a gene: 6. The CDR3 loop spans 14 amino acids. CDR3 in DNA: TGTGCCACCAGCAGGACAGGGCAGCGTTACGAGCAGTACTTC. Translating it yields CATSRTGQRYEQYF.

The chain couples TRBV29-1 to TRBJ1-1; D uncertain. Germline CDR1 is SQVTM and CDR2 is ANQGSEA. The CDR3 spans 15 residues. Trimming removed 5 bases from V and 1 base from J, with 17 bases in between. The CDR3 here is CSVRWVVRANTEAFF. Here the CDR3 DNA reads TGCAGCGTTAGGTGGGTTGTGAGGGCGAACACTGAAGCTTTCTTT.

This clone is judged large. The rearrangement uses TRBV6-8 and TRBJ2-1; D might be TRBD1 (5 bases). V lost 5 bases and J lost 0, with 11 bases in between. The CDR3 is 15 residues long. Germline V gives CDR1 MNHGY, CDR2 SAAAGT. CDR3 DNA sequence: TGTGCCAGCAGTGTACAGGAAAGCTCCTACAATGAGCAGTTCTTC. It encodes CASSVQESSYNEQFF.

In its sample, this clone was seen a few times. The chain carries TRBV6-8 and TRBJ2-3, with D uncertain. This CDR3 spans 15 amino acids. V was pared by 0 bases and J by 2 bases, with 9 bases between. Germline assignment: CDR1 MNHGY and CDR2 SAAAGT. The DNA for the CDR3 is TGTGCCAGCAGTTACTCTAACACATACACAGATACGCAGTATTTT. It is translated as CASSYSNTYTDTQYF.

This clone was observed at least ten times. The chain links TRBV11-3 to TRBJ2-5; D remains unclear. CDR3 length equals 14 residues. Looked up from germline, CDR1 is SGHNT and CDR2 is YENEEA. V lost 2 bases, J lost 3 bases, and 10 bases lay in between. The CDR3: CASSLYYGEETQYF. CDR3 DNA sequence: TGTGCCAGCAGCTTATATTACGGAGAAGAGACCCAGTACTTC.

The rearrangement joins TRBV18 to TRBJ1-1; a possible D gene is TRBD1 (5 bases). CDR3 length equals 15 residues. The germline gives CDR1 KGHSH, CDR2 LQKENI. Between the trimmed V and J ends, which lost 3 bases and 0 bases, there was a span of 11 bases. The CDR3 nucleotides are TGTGCCAGCTCACCTGCGGGGGGTGTGAACACTGAAGCTTTCTTT. As protein: CASSPAGGVNTEAFF.

This clone showed up just a few times. Mismatch with germline at one junction end may stem from a read error. The V and J genes are TRBV6-8 and TRBJ1-1; D remains ambiguous. The CDR3 has 17 residues. Germline V CDR1 and CDR2: MNHGY, SAAAGT. The CDR3: CASSDSIGPLVNTEAFF. CDR3 sequence (DNA): TGTGCCAGCAGTGACTCGATTGGGCCCCTAGTGAACACTGAAGCTTTCTTT.